This T cell receptor beta chain comes out of a study of shared clonotypes between healthy human individuals (dated by TCRdb to about 2020). A note on the overall study: The cohort included a few men and a couple of women between 18 and 49 years of age. For each donor, CD4 naive and CD4 memory were each given three plates, CD8 naive was given two plates, and CD8 memory was given one plate. The study deeply sequenced blood TCR repertoires of about five healthy adults to estimate repertoire size and the extent of clonotype sharing between individuals. To increase sequencing depth and limit assay-specific biases, TCR repertoire library preparation and sequencing were carried out by different laboratories using diverse techniques. Per donor, leukapheresis produced somewhere between about 0.94 and 10 billion PBMCs.

Using the deep immunoSEQ assay, multiplex PCR amplified TCR CDR3 regions from genomic DNA. Extracted genomic DNA from each cell subset was spread evenly across all wells of several immunoSEQ 96-well plates, with each plate serving as a replicate. For sorted subsets, approximately 0.2 ug of genomic DNA, equivalent to 25,000 to 35,000 T cell genomes, went into each replicate PCR. Purified libraries were measured with a Qubit 3.0 fluorometer, size-checked on a Bioanalyzer 2100, and measured again with the KAPA Library Quantification kit. Every immunoSEQ 96-well plate was sequenced on a dedicated single-read 150-cycle Illumina NextSeq 550 flow cell. The study's processing was this. Because the immunoSEQ output held only junctional sequences and lacked quality scores, the filtering could not match the filtering applied to full-length reads. Sequences were annotated with PyIR, a Python wrapper for IgBLAST v1.9, and V/J genes and CDR3 were assigned using IMGT germline references. Any read was removed if the V/J assignment was weak (E-value above 1e-6), the CDR3 was missing, or the read contained stop codons, out-of-frame junctions, or ambiguous translated residues. V3J clonotypes were defined as sequences sharing the same inferred V gene, J gene, and CDR3 amino acid sequence. Percentage overlap between repertoires was computed as shared unique clonotypes divided by the size of the smaller repertoire. RTK rarefaction, the Chao1 estimator, and Recon v2.1 estimates of unobserved clonotypes were used to assess repertoire richness. OLGA was used to compute generation probabilities for all TCRbeta clonotypes that the gDNA method yielded from a few donors. Imported from immuneACCESS, the table was reduced by TCRdb to in-frame sequences with V and J called. These copies leave out some clones; in studies compared against another copy, an unresolved V gene accounts for under half, and the cause of the remainder is not known. V and J calls and clone size follow that table, whereas D and trimming were derived from the DNA. In this sample the table shows about 2.4 million clones, roughly 92% of which occur a single time. The ten top clones hold over 0.12% of the sample.

The donors were healthy, HIV-negative adults who had no recently reported acute infections or vaccinations. All donors were Caucasian adults living in Nashville, Tennessee, USA. CD4+ T cells were enriched by magnetic negative selection, after which naive cells were positively selected on CD45RA and the negative fraction was taken as the memory subset. After blood collection by leukapheresis, PBMCs were isolated using Ficoll-Histopaque density gradient centrifugation and then cryopreserved in the vapor phase of liquid nitrogen. Analytical flow cytometry was used to check the purity and quantity of each magnetically sorted T cell population. Genomic DNA was isolated from each sorted fraction and quantified by UV absorbance on a Nanodrop 2000c. Results and caveats for the whole study, not just this receptor: Incomplete sequencing was indicated by rarefaction of sorted-subset datasets, despite the large sequencing depth. Higher generation probabilities were observed for clonotypes shared by all four sorted-subset donors than for non-shared clonotypes. Around 5.4% of naive CD4, roughly 3.6% of naive CD8, 2.3% of memory CD4, and about 0.4% of memory CD8 clonotypes were shared across a few donors. Because the study included a small number of donors, the genetic and exposure-history diversity represented was limited. Pairwise subsampling led to the expectation that sequencing depth would affect the degree of clonotype sharing among donors. Sampling was limited to blood, and TCR repertoires in tissue likely differ from TCR repertoires in blood. Naive subsets generally had larger estimated clonotype richness than memory subsets.

The germline V gene provides CDR1 MDHEN and CDR2 SYDVKM. Trimming removed 6 bases from V and 5 bases from J, leaving 17 bases between the germline ends. The CDR3 starts with the cysteine, ends with the phenylalanine, and has 15 residues. This entry keeps only the CDR3 DNA: 45 bases, framed from base 1. Comment on this clone: It lacks a known antigen. Base qualities are not provided; no much larger clone lies one nucleotide away.

Specimen: naive CD4+ T cells sorted from blood. This specimen's cell subset or site label, interpreted: CD45RA+ positively selected. This sequence uses TRBV28 and TRBJ1-5; the D region possibly corresponds to TRBD1 (6 bases align). This TCR was recovered from a man younger than 30 in good health. CDR3 region: CASSLGAGEYQPQHF. The sequence in DNA is TGTGCCAGCAGCCTAGGGGCAGGGGAGTATCAGCCCCAGCATTTT. Beyond the CDR3, the reference TRBV28 and TRBJ1-5 genes provide the residues; the full variable domain reads: DVKVTQSSRYLVKRTGEKVFLECVQDMDHENMFWYRQDPGLGLRLIYFSYDVKMKEKGDIPEGYSVSREKKERFSLILESASTNQTSMYLCASSLGAGEYQPQHFGDGTRLSIL.